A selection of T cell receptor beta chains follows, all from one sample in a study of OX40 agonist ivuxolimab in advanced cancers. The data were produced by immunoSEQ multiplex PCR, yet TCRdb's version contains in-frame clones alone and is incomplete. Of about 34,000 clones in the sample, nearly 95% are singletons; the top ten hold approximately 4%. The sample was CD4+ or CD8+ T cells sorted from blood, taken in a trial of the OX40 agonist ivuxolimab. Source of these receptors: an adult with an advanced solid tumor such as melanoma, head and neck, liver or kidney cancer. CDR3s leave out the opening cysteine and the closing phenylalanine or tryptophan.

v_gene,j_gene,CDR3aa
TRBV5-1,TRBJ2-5,ASSLGSSGRAHQETQY
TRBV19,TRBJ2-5,ASSMEETQY
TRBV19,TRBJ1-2,ASSDSGRQGSIYGYT
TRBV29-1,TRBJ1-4,SVRDYEKLF
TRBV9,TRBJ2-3,ASSAQTGLAGGDTQY
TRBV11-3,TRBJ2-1,ASSLDADGGREQF
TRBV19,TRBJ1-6,ASSPTRGWNSPLH
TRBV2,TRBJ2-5,ASKRGEEETQY
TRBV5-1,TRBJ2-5,ASDPGQGYQETQY
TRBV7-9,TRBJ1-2,ASSQVSGVYGYT
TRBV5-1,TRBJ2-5,ASRPGQGGTQY
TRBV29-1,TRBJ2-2,SVGQGAANTGELF
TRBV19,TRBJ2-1,ASRAGSPGNEQF
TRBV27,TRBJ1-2,ASSLEEGGHGYT
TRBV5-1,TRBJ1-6,ASSRDSSDSLH
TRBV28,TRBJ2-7,ASSLQGDPYEQY
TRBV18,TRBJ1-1,ASSPRGWRQGNHNTEAF
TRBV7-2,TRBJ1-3,ASSRETGGFSGNTIY
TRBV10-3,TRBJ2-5,AISTGQYQETQY
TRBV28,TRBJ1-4,ASSGTTPGHEREKLF
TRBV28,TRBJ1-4,ASRQTGTGVSF
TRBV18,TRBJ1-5,ASSPVGQGSNQPQH
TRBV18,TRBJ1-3,ASYDRVSGNTIY
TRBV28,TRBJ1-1,ASSLMGQPENTEAF
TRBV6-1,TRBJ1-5,ASSEAGKGGWPQH
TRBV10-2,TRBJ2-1,ASSELSGPNYNEQF
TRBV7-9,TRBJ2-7,ASSLSYEQY
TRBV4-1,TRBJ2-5,ASSPSGWRETQY
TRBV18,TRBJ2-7,ASSPPGTGGFEQY
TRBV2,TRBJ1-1,ASTKGVAGGMNTEAF
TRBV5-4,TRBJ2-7,ASSLGLDYEQY
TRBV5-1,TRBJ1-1,ASSSGTLNTEAF
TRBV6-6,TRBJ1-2,ASIPDRDYGYT
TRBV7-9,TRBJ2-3,ASSATGTDTQY
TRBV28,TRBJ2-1,ASSSPLAPPYNEQF
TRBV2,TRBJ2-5,ASSELAGGLAGETQY
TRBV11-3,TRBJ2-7,ASSPSGTGAYEQY
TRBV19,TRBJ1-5,ASSMALGINQPQH
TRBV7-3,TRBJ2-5,ASSLDGGEETQY
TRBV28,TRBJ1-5,ASSPRGGETQPQH
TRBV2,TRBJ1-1,ASVEGRNTEAF
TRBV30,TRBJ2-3,AWSTGFGTDTQY
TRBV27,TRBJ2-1,ASSPRAGGPNEQF